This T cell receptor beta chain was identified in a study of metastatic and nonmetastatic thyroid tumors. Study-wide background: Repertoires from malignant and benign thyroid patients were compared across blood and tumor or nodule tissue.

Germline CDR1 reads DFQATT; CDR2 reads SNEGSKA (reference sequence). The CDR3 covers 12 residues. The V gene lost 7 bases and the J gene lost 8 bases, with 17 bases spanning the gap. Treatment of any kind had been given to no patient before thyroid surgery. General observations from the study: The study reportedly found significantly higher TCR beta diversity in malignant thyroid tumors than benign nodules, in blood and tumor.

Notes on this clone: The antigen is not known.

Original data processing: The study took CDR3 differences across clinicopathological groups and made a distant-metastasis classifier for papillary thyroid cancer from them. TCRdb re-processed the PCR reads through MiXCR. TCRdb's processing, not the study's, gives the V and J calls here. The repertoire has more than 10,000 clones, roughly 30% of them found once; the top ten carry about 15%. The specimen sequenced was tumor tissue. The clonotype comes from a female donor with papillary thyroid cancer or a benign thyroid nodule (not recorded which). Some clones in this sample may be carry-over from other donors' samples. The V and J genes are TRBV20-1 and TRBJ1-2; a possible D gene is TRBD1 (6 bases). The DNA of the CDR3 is TGCAGTGGCCGGAGGGGGGCAGAGGGCTACACCTTC. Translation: CSGRRGAEGYTF.